One and the same sample provided the 14 T cell receptor beta chains below, sequenced in a study of blood T cell repertoires in COVID-19 (TCRdb year 2020). Receptor amplification or capture employed the immunoSEQ multiplex PCR assay. Here the immuneACCESS table is served through TCRdb, limited to in-frame sequences with V and J called. Missing clones are a known gap in these copies; in checked studies unresolved V genes cover under half, and the rest lacks a known reason. A total of hundreds of thousands of clones appear in this sample, 80% to 90% of them only once. The ten largest clones add up to roughly 1.1% of the sample. The specimen was PBMCs or T cells enriched from blood (not recorded which). The receptor source for this set is a man aged 25 to 40 who had recovered from COVID-19.

V is TRBV19 and J is TRBJ2-3; D is perhaps TRBD1 (5 bases). CDR1 is LNHDA, CDR2 SQIVND, per germline (reference sequence). The CDR3 is made up of 14 amino acids. V was shortened by 3 bases and J by 5 bases, with 12 bases between the two germline ends. The CDR3 region is CASSMRPGIDTQYF. The CDR3 nucleotides are TGTGCCAGTAGTATGCGGCCAGGGATAGATACGCAGTATTTT.

The J gene is TRBJ2-1, the V gene TRBV5-1; 8 bases fit TRBD1. The J segment lost 9 bases and the V segment lost 0 bases, leaving 5 bases of the junction unmatched. Germline V gene data show CDR1 as SGHRS and CDR2 as YFSETQ. This CDR3 is built from 14 residues. DNA of the CDR3: TGCGCCAGCAGCTTGGGCCAGGGGGCAGGTGAGCAGTTCTTC. Translating gives CASSLGQGAGEQFF.

CDR3 nucleotide sequence: TGTGCCAGCAGCAGGGACAGGGGTTCAGAGACCCAGTACTTC. Translation: CASSRDRGSETQYF. The gene calls are TRBV7-8 and TRBJ2-5; 10 nucleotides agree with TRBD1. Trimming took 5 bases from V and 4 from J; bases not matched to a gene: 4. Germline V gives CDR1 SGHVS, CDR2 FQNEAQ. The CDR3 length is 14 residues. Together with reference TRBV7-8 and TRBJ2-5, the CDR3 gives the full variable domain: GAGVSQSPRYKVAKRGQDVALRCDPISGHVSLFWYQQALGQGPEFLTYFQNEAQLDKSGLPSDRFFAERPEGSVSTLKIQRTQQEDSAVYLCASSRDRGSETQYFGPGTRLLVL.

This chain connects TRBV27 to TRBJ2-4, with 11 positions matching TRBD2. The CDR3 is 17 residues long. CDR1 is MNHEY and CDR2 is SMNVEV in the germline V gene (reference sequence). V lost 0 bases and J lost 6; bases outside the gene matches: 7. The CDR3: CASSLSTLAGATNIQYF. The CDR3 DNA sequence: TGTGCCAGCAGTTTATCGACACTAGCGGGAGCTACAAACATTCAGTACTTC.

This rearrangement joins TRBV30 to TRBJ2-3; 9 positions match TRBD2. Germline trimming cut 0 bases from V and 3 bases from J; bases unmatched to any gene: 4. CDR3 length equals 15 residues. Germline CDR1 reads GTSNPN; CDR2 reads SVGIG (reference sequence). The CDR3 DNA follows: TGTGCCTGGAGTGTAGGGCTAGCGGGAACAGATACGCAGTATTTT. This encodes CAWSVGLAGTDTQYF.

The CDR3 sequence is CASSYDAGAGTDTQYF. The CDR3 nucleotides are TGTGCCAGCAGTTACGATGCGGGAGCCGGCACAGATACGCAGTATTTT. The chain uses TRBV6-5 and TRBJ2-3; 7 bases are a match to TRBD2. CDR3 size: 16 residues. The V segment lost 2 bases and the J segment 1 base; nucleotides outside the gene matches: 6. The germline V gene encodes CDR1 MNHEY and CDR2 SVGAGI.

The CDR3 bases are TGTGCCAGCTCCCTACAGGGCTACGAGCAGTACTTC. Residues: CASSLQGYEQYF. The chain combines TRBV18 with TRBJ2-7; D perhaps matches TRBD1 (6 bases). The germline CDR1 and CDR2 sequences are KGHSH and LQKENI. Deletions cut 6 bases from V and 3 bases from J, with 9 bases between. This CDR3 is built from 12 residues.

The J gene is TRBJ2-5, the V gene TRBV29-1; 9 bases are a match to TRBD2. The CDR3 runs 13 residues. V was clipped by 7 bases and J by 4 bases; unmatched bases: 7. In germline, CDR1 is SQVTM, CDR2 ANQGSEA. CDR3 protein: CSGEELAGETQYF. In DNA, the CDR3 is TGCAGCGGCGAGGAACTAGCGGGAGAGACCCAGTACTTC.

V and J are TRBV11-2 and TRBJ2-1, with D perhaps matching TRBD2 (6 bases). Trimming took off 7 bases at V and 4 bases at J, with 17 bases between the two ends. Germline V CDR1 and CDR2: SGHAT, FQNNGV. CDR3 length equals 15 residues. The CDR3 region is CASKLAEVAYNEQFF. DNA for the CDR3: TGTGCCAGCAAATTAGCGGAGGTTGCTTACAATGAGCAGTTCTTC.

This clone was recorded a few times. The rearrangement links TRBV28 to TRBJ1-4, with TRBD1 identical over 9 bases. The V gene's germline CDR1 is MDHEN and CDR2 SYDVKM. This CDR3 is built from 15 residues. V trimming: 5 bases; J trimming: 6 bases; junction bases outside the gene matches: 7. CDR3: CASSIDRGWDEKLFF. CDR3 sequence (DNA): TGTGCCAGCAGTATCGACAGGGGGTGGGATGAAAAACTGTTTTTT.

The chain couples TRBV9 to TRBJ2-1, with 7 bases lining up with TRBD2. Unmatched junction bases numbered 10, after V lost 2 bases and J lost 2 bases. From germline, CDR1 is SGDLS and CDR2 YYNGEE. The CDR3 runs to 17 residues. The CDR3 coding sequence is TGTGCCAGCAGCGTCACTAGCGAAAGCCTACCCTACAATGAGCAGTTCTTC. Protein product: CASSVTSESLPYNEQFF.

This chain joins TRBV18 and TRBJ2-5; 8 bases fit TRBD2. Germline CDR1 reads KGHSH; CDR2 reads LQKENI. V was clipped by 8 bases and J by 2 bases; unmatched bases: 7. There are 14 residues in the CDR3. The CDR3 nucleotides read TGTGCCAGCGCCATGACTAGCGAGCAAGAGACCCAGTACTTC. This gives the protein CASAMTSEQETQYF.

The gene calls are TRBV2 and TRBJ2-7; no clear D gene. This CDR3 is 14 amino acids long. Per germline, CDR1 SNHLY and CDR2 FYNNEI. Trimming left V 1 base short and J 0 bases short, with 7 bases between. The CDR3 protein is CASSEVSDSYEQYF. CDR3 bases: TGTGCCAGCAGTGAAGTCAGTGACTCCTACGAGCAGTACTTC.

The V call is TRBV2, the J call TRBJ1-1; 8 bases fit TRBD1. The CDR3 is made up of 15 amino acids. Germline lookup yields CDR1 SNHLY and CDR2 FYNNEI. V shed 1 base and J 4 bases; nucleotides not matched to a gene: 5. CDR3 residues: CASSEVQGAFTEAFF. The CDR3 coding sequence is TGTGCCAGCAGTGAAGTGCAGGGGGCGTTCACTGAAGCTTTCTTT. Full variable domain (rest looked up from reference TRBV2 and TRBJ1-1): EPEVTQTPSHQVTQMGQEVILRCVPISNHLYFYWYRQILGQKVEFLVSFYNNEISEKSEIFDDQFSVERPDGSNFTLKIRSTKLEDSAMYFCASSEVQGAFTEAFFGQGTRLTVV.